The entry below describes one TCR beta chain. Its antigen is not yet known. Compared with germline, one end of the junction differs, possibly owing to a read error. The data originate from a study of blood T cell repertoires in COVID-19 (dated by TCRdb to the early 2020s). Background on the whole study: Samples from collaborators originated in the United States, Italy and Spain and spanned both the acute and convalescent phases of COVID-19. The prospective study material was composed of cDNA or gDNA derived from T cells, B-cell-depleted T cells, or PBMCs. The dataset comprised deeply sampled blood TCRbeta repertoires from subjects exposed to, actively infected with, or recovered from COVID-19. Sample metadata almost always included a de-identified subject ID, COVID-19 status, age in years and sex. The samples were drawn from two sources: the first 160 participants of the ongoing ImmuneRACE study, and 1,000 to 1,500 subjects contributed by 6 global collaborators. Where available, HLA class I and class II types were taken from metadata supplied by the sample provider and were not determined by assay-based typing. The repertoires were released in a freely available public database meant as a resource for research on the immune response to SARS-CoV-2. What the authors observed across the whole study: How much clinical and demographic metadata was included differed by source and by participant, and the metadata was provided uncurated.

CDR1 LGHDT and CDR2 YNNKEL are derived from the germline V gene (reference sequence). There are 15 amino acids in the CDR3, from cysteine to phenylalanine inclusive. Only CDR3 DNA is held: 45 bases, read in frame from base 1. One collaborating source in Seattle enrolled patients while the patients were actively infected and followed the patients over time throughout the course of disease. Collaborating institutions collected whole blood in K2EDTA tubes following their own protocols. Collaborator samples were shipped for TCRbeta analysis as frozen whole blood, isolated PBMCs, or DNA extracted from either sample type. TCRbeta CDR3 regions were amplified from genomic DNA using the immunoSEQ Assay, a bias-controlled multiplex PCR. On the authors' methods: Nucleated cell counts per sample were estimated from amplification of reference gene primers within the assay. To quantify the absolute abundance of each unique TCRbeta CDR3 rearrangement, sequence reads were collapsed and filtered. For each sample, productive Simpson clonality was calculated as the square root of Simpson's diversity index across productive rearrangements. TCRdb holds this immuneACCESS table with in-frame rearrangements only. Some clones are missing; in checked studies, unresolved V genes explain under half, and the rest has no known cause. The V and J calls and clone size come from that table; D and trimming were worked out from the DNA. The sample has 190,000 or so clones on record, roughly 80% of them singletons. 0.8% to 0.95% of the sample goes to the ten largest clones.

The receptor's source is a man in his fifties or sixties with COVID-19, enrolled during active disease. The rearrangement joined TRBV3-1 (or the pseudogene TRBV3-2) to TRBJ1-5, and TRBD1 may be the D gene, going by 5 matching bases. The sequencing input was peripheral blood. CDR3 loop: CASSQDTGRNQPQHF. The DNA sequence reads TGTGCCAGCAGTCAAGACACAGGCCGCAATCAGCCCCAGCATTTT.